This T cell receptor (beta chain) derives from a study of Graves' ophthalmopathy and Graves' hyperthyroidism. Study at large: Pretreatment peripheral blood was obtained at initial diagnosis. Regarding the study as a whole: Most thyroid-expanded clonotypes exceeding 0.001 frequency were also found in blood.

V was trimmed by 4 bases and J by 3 bases, leaving 6 bases between them. The CDR3 sequence is 11 residues long. Germline CDR1 is GTSNPN and CDR2 is SVGIG (reference sequence). In its sample, this clonotype was seen many times. The antigen is undetermined. Moderate-to-severe activity, CAS at least 3, NOSPECS at least 4 and duration under 3 months characterized donors with ophthalmopathy. The diagnosis combined clinical symptoms, thyroxine, TRAb, thyroid ultrasound and orbital computed tomography scans. The authors amplified TCR beta CDR3 regions from RNA transcripts. Second-round multiplex PCR followed a first-round RT-PCR using HTBI primers. TCRdb recomputed calls from the multiplex PCR reads with MiXCR, one row per CDR3 protein. The table lists roughly 160,000 distinct CDR3 sequences, 30% to 45% of them singletons, with roughly 6% in the top ten.

This clonotype originated in a woman between 35 and 50 years old with Graves' ophthalmopathy. Sequencing was performed on peripheral blood. The chain links TRBV30 to TRBJ1-1; D not resolved. The CDR3 reads CAWKEHTEAFF. Here the CDR3 DNA reads TGTGCCTGGAAGGAGCACACTGAAGCTTTCTTT.